This T cell receptor (beta chain) was identified in a study of T-cell reconstitution after alpha-beta-depleted transplantation in children. Only one count was recorded for this clonotype. Germline V lookup: CDR1 MNHEY, CDR2 SVGEGT. The V and J ends lost 6 bases and 7 bases respectively, with 21 bases between them. The CDR3 loop spans 16 amino acids. Unique molecular identifiers were used in preparing the TCRbeta library. TCRdb itself ran the PCR reads through MiXCR, one entry per CDR3 protein. This sample has about 540,000 distinct CDR3 sequences; approximately 20% occur once, and the top ten carry around 3.3%.

The TCR originated in a human donor who donated a stem cell graft to a child with acute lymphoblastic leukemia. V is TRBV6-2 or TRBV6-3 and J is TRBJ2-2, with a possible D match to TRBD1 (6 bases). The starting material was PBMCs from the stem cell graft donor, obtained from the stem cell graft. The CDR3 sequence is CASRTGSTQGGGELFF. The CDR3 coding sequence is TGTGCCAGCAGGACCGGCTCGACCCAAGGGGGCGGGGAGCTGTTTTTT.